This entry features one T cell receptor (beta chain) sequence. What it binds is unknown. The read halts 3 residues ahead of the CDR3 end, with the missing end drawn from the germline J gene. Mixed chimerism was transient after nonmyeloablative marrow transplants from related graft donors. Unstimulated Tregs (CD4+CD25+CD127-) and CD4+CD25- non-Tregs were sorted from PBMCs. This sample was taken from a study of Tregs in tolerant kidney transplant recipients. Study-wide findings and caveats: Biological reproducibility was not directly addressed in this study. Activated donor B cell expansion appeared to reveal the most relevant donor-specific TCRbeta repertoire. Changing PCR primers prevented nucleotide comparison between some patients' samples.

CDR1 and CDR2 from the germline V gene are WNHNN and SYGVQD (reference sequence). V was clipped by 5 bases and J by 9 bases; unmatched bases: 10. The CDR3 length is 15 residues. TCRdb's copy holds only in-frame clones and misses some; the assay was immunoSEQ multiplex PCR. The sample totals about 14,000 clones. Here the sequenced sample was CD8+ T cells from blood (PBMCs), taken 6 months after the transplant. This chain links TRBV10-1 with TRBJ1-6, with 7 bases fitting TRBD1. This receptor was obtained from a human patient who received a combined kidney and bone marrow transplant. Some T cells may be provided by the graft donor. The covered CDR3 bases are TGCGCCAGCAGTCAGGAAACAGGGGTCGGTTCACCC. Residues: CASSQETGVGSP. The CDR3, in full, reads CASSQETGVGSPLHF.